The 2 T cell receptor beta chains below were found in one sample sequenced in a study of CD8 T cells in ankylosing spondylitis. Notes on the study in general: A motif in TCR beta, a set of roughly 8 highly homologous variants, appeared characteristic of ankylosing spondylitis blood.

TCRdb passed the 5' RACE reads through MiXCR, listing each CDR3 protein once. The sample gives around 490,000 distinct CDR3 sequences, roughly 5.2% of which show up once; under 4.5% is in the top ten. Antigen specificity for these receptors is unknown. Sequencing input: blood, either unsorted or a sorted T cell fraction (not recorded which). The receptors were sampled from a male donor with ankylosing spondylitis.

This clonotype appeared many times. V is TRBV9 and J is TRBJ2-2, with 7 bases lining up with TRBD2. There are 16 residues in the CDR3. From germline, CDR1 is SGDLS and CDR2 YYNGEE. V dropped 7 bases and J dropped 5; count of bases not matched to a gene: 14. CDR3 in DNA: TGTGCCAGCCGACCGGGGGGAGGAATGATTACCGGGGAGCTGTTTTTT. Translating it yields CASRPGGGMITGELFF.

This clonotype was recorded many times. The rearrangement links TRBV12-3 or TRBV12-4 to TRBJ1-5; TRBD1 aligns across 7 bases. The CDR3 is 14 amino acids. Germline trimming cut 5 bases from V and 6 bases from J; bases unmatched to any gene: 7. In nucleotides, the CDR3 is TGTGCCAGCAGTCTCCGGACAGGAGCTCAGCCCCAGCATTTT. Translation: CASSLRTGAQPQHF.